This TCR beta chain was identified during a study of T cell repertoires in cytomegalovirus infection (dated by TCRdb to the late 2010s). A note on the overall study: The HLA type of each donor mattered for the analysis, because public TCR beta signatures pointed to carriage of CMV infection along with the matching HLA type.

The CDR3 contains 15 residues, cysteine and phenylalanine counted. Only the CDR3 portion is preserved as DNA: 45 bases, with reading frame beginning at the first base. Based on the germline V gene, the CDR1 and CDR2 sequences are LGHNA and YSLEER. V is trimmed back by 0 bases and J by 3 bases, and the junction contains 1 base that no gene match accounts for. Study-wide findings and limitations: In both this cohort and an independent cohort of some 350 donors, the cumulative frequency of public TCR beta family members distinguished carriers of CMV infection plus the relevant HLA type. The ex vivo response was dominated by HLA-C-restricted CMV-specific TCR beta clonotypes, which also provided the single most frequent clonotype in two of eight donors.

For sequencing, an Illumina HiSeq 1500 was employed. TCRdb trimmed the raw reads at Q25, called clones with MiXCR and kept productive beta chains. Each CDR3 protein gets just one entry, which takes the most common genes and DNA from the rows behind it. This sample is represented by roughly 600,000 distinct CDR3 sequences; more than 20% of them were singletons. The top ten constitute 6.5% to 10% of the sample. For this clonotype: This clone's antigen is unknown. No much larger clone exists at a distance of one base, and base qualities are not known.

Recombination connected TRBV4-3 to TRBJ2-5; TRBD2 lines up with 10 middle nucleotides. The sample comprised CD8+ T cells from PBMCs. The TCR was taken from a human donor in good health (CMV status not recorded). Some clones in this sample may be carry-over from other donors' samples. The CDR3 protein: CASSQDLAGEETQYF. The base sequence is TGCGCCAGCAGCCAAGATCTAGCGGGGGAAGAGACCCAGTACTTC.